The 22 T cell receptor beta chains below come from one sample, sequenced in a study of blood T cells in healthy people across ages. Primers used in a second PCR of roughly 6 to 12 cycles were a sample-barcoded 5' primer and a J-beta primer mix. TCRdb independently ran MiXCR on the 5' RACE reads; one entry per CDR3 protein. This sample yields hundreds of thousands of distinct CDR3 sequences, of which roughly 25% are seen a single time; about 3% belongs to the top ten. Separately, the same data were catalogued under a study of T cells of mothers and their children.

Material for sequencing was blood. The origin of the receptors is a boy aged 5 to 17 in good health.

This clonotype was observed a few times. V and J are TRBV5-5 and TRBJ2-7; D unresolved. Germline V lookup: CDR1 SGHKS, CDR2 YYEKEE (reference sequence). V shed 1 base and J shed 6 bases, with 11 bases lying between them. The CDR3 consists of 13 residues. The CDR3 region is CASSLHRPGEQYF. The CDR3 bases are TGTGCCAGCAGCTTGCATCGGCCCGGCGAGCAGTACTTC.

The chain employs TRBV6-6 and TRBJ1-6; D remains ambiguous. The ends were cut back, 0 bases at V and 8 bases at J, with 8 bases in the middle. CDR1 and CDR2 from the germline V gene are MNHNY and SVGAGI (reference sequence). The CDR3 extends over 14 amino acids. Written as DNA, the CDR3 is TGTGCCAGCAGTTACTCTCAGTGGGATTCACCCCTCCACTTT. This encodes CASSYSQWDSPLHF.

CDR3 residues: CASMGGLGDSSYEQYF. Written as DNA, the CDR3 is TGTGCCAGCATGGGGGGTCTGGGGGACTCCTCCTACGAGCAGTACTTC. This sequence joins TRBV5-5 and TRBJ2-7, with D perhaps TRBD2 (6 bases). Trimming took 6 bases from V and 0 from J, leaving 19 bases between them. Per germline, CDR1 SGHKS and CDR2 YYEKEE (reference sequence). This CDR3 has 16 residues.

The table lists this clonotype with a few counts. The chain recombines TRBV6-5 with TRBJ2-5, with unresolved D. The germline V and J ends were trimmed by 7 bases and 5 bases, with 14 bases remaining between them. The V gene's germline CDR1 is MNHEY and CDR2 SVGAGI. The CDR3 has 13 residues. The CDR3 region is CASTRLAHETQYF. The CDR3, as DNA: TGTGCCAGCACCCGCCTGGCGCACGAGACCCAGTACTTC.

This clonotype was counted only a few times. The chain couples TRBV30 to TRBJ1-1; the D is unclear. From germline, CDR1 is GTSNPN and CDR2 SVGIG (reference sequence). This CDR3 comprises 12 residues. V dropped 5 bases and J dropped 0 bases, with 7 bases sitting between them. The CDR3 DNA sequence: TGTGCCTGGTCGACTGTGAACACTGAAGCTTTCTTT. Translation gives CAWSTVNTEAFF.

The chain employs TRBV18 and TRBJ2-5, with 8 nucleotides matching TRBD1. Looked up from germline, CDR1 is KGHSH and CDR2 is LQKENI. This CDR3 spans 14 amino acids. J was trimmed by 7 bases and V by 6 bases; bases with no gene match: 10. Written as DNA, the CDR3 is TGTGCCAGCTCGTCGGACAGGGTTTGGGGGACCCAGTACTTC. This codes for CASSSDRVWGTQYF.

The chain joins TRBV7-2 to TRBJ2-2; the D call may be TRBD1 or TRBD2 (6 bases each). Trimming left V 1 base short and J 2 bases short, with 14 bases between. Germline V gene data show CDR1 as SGHTA and CDR2 as FQGNSA. The length of the CDR3 is 17 residues. The CDR3 reads CASSLEVGGGNTGELFF. The CDR3 coding sequence is TGTGCCAGCAGCTTAGAGGTGGGGGGCGGAAACACCGGGGAGCTGTTTTTT.

This clonotype came up once. The chain has TRBV12-3 or TRBV12-4 and TRBJ2-5, with 7 bases lining up with TRBD1. Unmatched junction bases numbered 16, after V lost 6 bases and J lost 9 bases. The CDR3 consists of 15 residues. In nucleotides, the CDR3 is TGTGCCAGCAGCGATCAACCCCGTCTCGGACAGGCCCAGTACTTC. It encodes CASSDQPRLGQAQYF.

The rearrangement links TRBV10-3 to TRBJ2-1; D uncertain. TRBJ2-5 explains the end of the DNA better; the J call may be wrong. Germline CDR1 ENHRY, CDR2 SYGVKD. This CDR3 is 15 amino acids long. Here the CDR3 DNA reads TGTGCCATCAGTGACGACACAACATTACAAGAGACCCAGTACTTC. This codes for CAISDDTTLQETQYF.

The chain recombines TRBV3-1 with TRBJ2-3; the match to TRBD2 covers 11 bases. The germline gives CDR1 LGHDT, CDR2 YNNKEL (reference sequence). The trim removed 5 bases at V and 2 bases at J, leaving 9 bases unmatched. This CDR3 comprises 17 residues. The CDR3 nucleotides are TGTGCCAGCAGCAGGGGGCTAGCGGGGGGCCTCACAGATACGCAGTATTTT. As protein: CASSRGLAGGLTDTQYF.

This clonotype was seen more than once but under ten times. This rearrangement joins TRBV3-1 to TRBJ2-7; D might be TRBD1 (5 bases). Germline V gene sequence: CDR1 LGHDT, CDR2 YNNKEL (reference sequence). Trimming took 1 base from V and 7 from J, leaving 14 bases between them. The CDR3 consists of 14 residues. The CDR3 DNA follows: TGTGCCAGCAGCCAAGTGGCAGCCAAGGGGGAGCAGTACTTC. This codes for CASSQVAAKGEQYF.

V and J are TRBV19 and TRBJ1-2; 10 nucleotides align to TRBD1. J was trimmed by 8 bases and V by 7 bases; bases with no gene match: 4. This CDR3 comprises 12 residues. From germline, CDR1 is LNHDA and CDR2 SQIVND (reference sequence). CDR3 nucleotide sequence: TGTGCCAGTAAGGGACAGGGGAGCGGCTACACCTTC. This codes for CASKGQGSGYTF.

This clonotype was picked up a small number of times. The rearrangement uses TRBV5-1 and TRBJ2-5; D possibly uses TRBD1 or TRBD2 (6 bases each). The CDR3 totals 16 residues. Trimming stripped 0 bases from V and 5 bases from J, with 17 bases between. CDR1 is SGHRS, CDR2 YFSETQ, per germline. In nucleotides, the CDR3 is TGCGCCAGCAGCTTGGATGCGGGACACCCAGGGGAGACCCAGTACTTC. It codes for CASSLDAGHPGETQYF.

This clonotype was recorded at least ten times. The rearrangement links TRBV12-3 or TRBV12-4 to TRBJ1-3; D perhaps matches TRBD1 (5 bases). Trimming cost V 0 bases and J 4 bases, with 7 bases left between them. CDR3 length: 14 residues. DNA of the CDR3: TGTGCCAGCAGTTTAGCAGGGACCGGAAACACCATATATTTT. Encoded protein: CASSLAGTGNTIYF.

CDR3 loop: CATVPSLGPHEQYF. The CDR3 nucleotides read TGTGCCACTGTTCCGTCGTTGGGGCCCCACGAGCAGTACTTC. This chain uses TRBV6-1 with TRBJ2-7; D is perhaps TRBD1 (5 bases). There are 14 residues in the CDR3. V shed 10 bases and J shed 5 bases, with 21 bases lying between them. Per the germline V gene, CDR1 is MNHNS and CDR2 is SASEGT.

This clonotype appeared a few times. The V call is TRBV20-1, the J call TRBJ2-5; 13 positions agree with TRBD2. V lost 5 bases to trimming and J lost 4 bases; unmatched junction nucleotides: 7. The CDR3 runs to 15 residues. The germline V gene encodes CDR1 DFQATT and CDR2 SNEGSKA (reference sequence). The CDR3 nucleotides are TGCAGTGCTTCCGGACTAGCGGGGGCTGGAGAGACCCAGTACTTC. This codes for CSASGLAGAGETQYF.

V usage is TRBV29-1 and J usage is TRBJ2-1, with 9 positions matching TRBD2. V shed 4 bases, J shed 8 bases, and the junction held 9 bases outside the gene matches. The germline V gene encodes CDR1 SQVTM and CDR2 ANQGSEA. CDR3 length: 14 residues. The CDR3 nucleotides read TGCAGCGTTGTCGAGGTAGCGGGAGTCGATGAGCAGTTCTTC. It is translated as CSVVEVAGVDEQFF.

The chain employs TRBV7-2 and TRBJ2-5; D gene uncertain. V was trimmed by 5 bases and J by 5 bases, leaving 9 bases between them. Germline CDR1 and CDR2: SGHTA and FQGNSA. This CDR3 is 12 amino acids long. CDR3 nucleotides: TGTGCCAGCAGCATGCCGCGGGAGACCCAGTACTTC. This gives the protein CASSMPRETQYF.

The V and J genes are TRBV9 and TRBJ2-1, with 7 bases matching TRBD2. Germline CDR1 SGDLS, CDR2 YYNGEE. Unmatched junction bases numbered 9, after V lost 0 bases and J lost 0 bases. The CDR3 totals 18 residues. CDR3 bases: TGTGCCAGCAGCGTAGCTCGGAGCGGGGCGAGCTCCTACAATGAGCAGTTCTTC. This codes for CASSVARSGASSYNEQFF.

The rearrangement uses TRBV28 and TRBJ2-5; 9 nucleotides align to TRBD2. The closer fit of TRBJ2-1 to the DNA end suggests the J call may be wrong. The germline gives CDR1 MDHEN, CDR2 SYDVKM. There are 15 residues in the CDR3. The CDR3, as DNA: TGTGCCAGCAGAAATAGCGGGGGAACTTACAATGAGCAGTTCTTC. Its translation is CASRNSGGTYNEQFF.

This clonotype was picked up a small number of times. The chain recombines TRBV5-6 with TRBJ2-2; D remains ambiguous. Germline CDR1 reads SGHDT; CDR2 reads YYEEEE. The CDR3 has 13 residues. V was cut by 2 bases and J by 3 bases, with 5 bases left in between. CDR3 loop: CASSFSHTGELFF. The CDR3 bases are TGTGCCAGCAGCTTCTCCCACACCGGGGAGCTGTTTTTT.

This clonotype was observed a handful of times. The chain uses TRBV19 and TRBJ1-2; TRBD1 might be the D (5 bases). The CDR3 spans 14 residues. Trimming pared 8 bases from V and 2 bases from J, leaving 15 bases between. Germline values: CDR1 LNHDA, CDR2 SQIVND (reference sequence). CDR3 coding DNA: TGTGCCAGTTTTCCCGGGACGGTGAACTATGGCTACACCTTC. Translation gives CASFPGTVNYGYTF.